The 28 T cell receptor beta chains below all came from one sample that was sequenced in a study of regulatory T cells in long-lasting Graves disease. Time point meaning: newly diagnosed GD, antithyroid drugs for less than 3 months. RNA from PBMCs was the source of the TCR library. To make TCR beta libraries, researchers used iRepertoire HTBI primers and Arm-PCR of CDR3 regions. From the multiplex PCR reads, TCRdb called clonotypes with MiXCR, one entry per CDR3 protein. The sample has fewer than 450,000 distinct CDR3 sequences, 14% to 15% seen once. The sample was also linked to a second study, of T cells in Graves' hyperthyroidism and ophthalmopathy.

Sequenced material: peripheral blood mononuclear cells (PBMCs), taken at new diagnosis, from a patient treated with antithyroid drugs. These receptors were taken from a woman in her forties with Graves disease.

This clonotype was picked up a small number of times. V usage is TRBV6-2 or TRBV6-3 and J usage is TRBJ2-3; 12 nucleotides agree with TRBD2. V lost 2 bases to trimming and J lost 0 bases; unmatched junction nucleotides: 3. CDR3 size: 17 residues. Germline-derived CDR1 and CDR2 are MNHEY and SVGEGT. This CDR3 is CASSYKGLAGSTDTQYF. The DNA of the CDR3 is TGTGCCAGCAGTTACAAAGGACTAGCGGGGAGCACAGATACGCAGTATTTT.

This clonotype was counted a few times. This chain links TRBV20-1 with TRBJ2-1, with TRBD2 matching over 7 bases. The germline V gene encodes CDR1 DFQATT and CDR2 SNEGSKA (reference sequence). The CDR3 totals 14 residues. The V and J ends lost 2 bases and 7 bases, in that order; junction bases with no gene match: 8. The CDR3 sequence is CSARSSSGFNEQFF. The CDR3 DNA reads as TGCAGTGCTAGAAGTTCTAGCGGTTTTAATGAGCAGTTCTTC.

Remarks on this clonotype: This could be a read error, since a much larger clone is one nucleotide away. The gene calls are TRBV7-2 and TRBJ2-7; D is perhaps TRBD1 (6 bases). Germline values: CDR1 SGHTA, CDR2 FQGNSA. The CDR3 contains 15 residues. CDR3 coding DNA: TGTGCCGGCAGCTTAGTCTGGGGGCCGGGGAACGAGCAGTACTTC. It encodes CAGSLVWGPGNEQYF.

The chain carries TRBV24-1 and TRBJ2-3; 8 bases map to TRBD1. V lost 5 bases and J lost 3; bases outside the gene matches: 9. The CDR3 has 16 amino acids. The germline CDR1 and CDR2 sequences are KGHDR and SFDVKD. In DNA, the CDR3 is TGTGCCACCAGTGGGGTCAGGGGGCGAGATACAGATACGCAGTATTTT. This translates into CATSGVRGRDTDTQYF.

J is TRBJ2-3 and V is TRBV7-3, with 8 bases fitting TRBD2. Germline V gene sequence: CDR1 SGHTA, CDR2 FQGTGA. V lost 4 bases and J lost 5; bases outside the gene matches: 2. This CDR3 spans 13 amino acids. This CDR3 is CASSSAGVDTQYF. The CDR3 DNA follows: TGTGCCAGCAGCTCAGCGGGAGTAGATACGCAGTATTTT.

At least ten counts were recorded for this clonotype. The chain joins TRBV20-1 to TRBJ2-1; 8 bases align to TRBD1. The CDR3 contains 13 residues. The V segment lost 0 bases and the J segment 7 bases; nucleotides outside the gene matches: 2. Germline values: CDR1 DFQATT, CDR2 SNEGSKA (reference sequence). This CDR3 is CSARDNRGNEQFF. In DNA, the CDR3 is TGCAGTGCTAGAGATAACAGGGGGAATGAGCAGTTCTTC.

Ten or more counts support this clonotype. The rearrangement uses TRBV6-2 or TRBV6-3 and TRBJ2-5, with TRBD2 matching over 9 bases. The J call is doubtful: the DNA matches TRBJ2-1 better. The germline V gene encodes CDR1 MNHEY and CDR2 SVGEGT. This CDR3 region has 14 residues. CDR3 DNA: TGTGCCAGCAGTTTGACTAGCGGTACTAATGAGCAGTTCTTC. Translating gives CASSLTSGTNEQFF.

This clonotype was counted at least ten times. The genes are TRBV2 and TRBJ2-1; 9 nucleotides align to TRBD2. V shed 3 bases and J 8 bases; nucleotides not matched to a gene: 11. CDR3 size: 16 residues. CDR1 SNHLY and CDR2 FYNNEI come from the germline V gene. The CDR3 region is CASSESSGGPWHEQFF. The CDR3 DNA follows: TGTGCCAGCAGTGAGAGTAGCGGGGGACCTTGGCATGAGCAGTTCTTC.

This clonotype showed up many times. The rearrangement uses TRBV2 and TRBJ2-5, with D unresolved. Germline CDR1 reads SNHLY; CDR2 reads FYNNEI. Trimming left V 2 bases short and J 3 bases short, with 4 bases between. The length of the CDR3 is 12 residues. The CDR3 coding sequence is TGTGCCAGCAGTGAACAGAAAGAGACCCAGTACTTC. It codes for CASSEQKETQYF.

This clonotype was counted at least ten times. The rearrangement joins TRBV20-1 to TRBJ2-2, with D possibly matching TRBD2 (6 bases). The CDR3 is 13 amino acids. With 6 bases removed from V and 5 bases from J, the gap between germline ends came to 13 bases. Germline lookup yields CDR1 DFQATT and CDR2 SNEGSKA (reference sequence). This CDR3 reads CSASLGTTGELFF. Written as DNA, the CDR3 is TGCAGTGCGTCACTAGGGACTACCGGGGAGCTGTTTTTT.

This rearrangement joins TRBV28 to TRBJ1-3; D is unresolved. The CDR3 totals 15 residues. With 6 bases removed from V and 0 bases from J, the gap between germline ends came to 12 bases. Germline CDR1 is MDHEN and CDR2 is SYDVKM. In nucleotides, the CDR3 is TGTGCCAGCAGCGATGACACTATCTCTGGAAACACCATATATTTT. Translated, it gives CASSDDTISGNTIYF.

As regards this clonotype: Given the absence of the conserved phenylalanine or tryptophan at the CDR3 end, a read error is likely. The rearrangement links TRBV18 to TRBJ1-1, with 8 bases matching TRBD1. Looked up from germline, CDR1 is KGHSH and CDR2 is LQKENI. There are 15 residues in the CDR3. V lost 4 bases, J lost 3 bases, and 7 bases stayed unmatched. CDR3 coding DNA: TGTGCCAGCTCACTCACGACAGGGGAGGACACTGAAGCTTTCTCT. Its translation is CASSLTTGEDTEAFS.

This clonotype has just a few counts. V and J are TRBV7-2 and TRBJ1-6, with a tentative D call TRBD1 (6 bases). The length of the CDR3 is 15 residues. Per the germline V gene, CDR1 is SGHTA and CDR2 is FQGNSA. Trimming pared 5 bases from V and 7 bases from J, leaving 15 bases between. The CDR3 bases are TGTGCCAGCAGCCACGGGGGGACACAGAATTCACCCCTCCACTTT. Translation gives CASSHGGTQNSPLHF.

This clonotype was seen ten or more times. The rearrangement links TRBV6-2 or TRBV6-3 to TRBJ1-2, with 7 bases that match TRBD1. Germline V lookup: CDR1 MNHEY, CDR2 SVGEGT. There are 16 residues in the CDR3. Unmatched junction bases numbered 11, after V lost 2 bases and J lost 5 bases. The CDR3, as DNA: TGTGCCAGCAGTTACGCCGTCCGCGGGACAGTGTATGGCTACACCTTC. It translates to CASSYAVRGTVYGYTF.

The sample holds many counts of this clonotype. V and J are TRBV6-1 and TRBJ2-2; 9 bases are shared with TRBD2. Germline V lookup: CDR1 MNHNS, CDR2 SASEGT. After removal of 5 bases from V and 2 bases from J, the junction contained 6 bases not matched to a gene. The CDR3 runs to 16 residues. The CDR3 nucleotides are TGTGCCAGCAGTACTCCGACTAGCGGTAACACCGGGGAGCTGTTTTTT. It translates to CASSTPTSGNTGELFF.

There are many counts of this clonotype. The V gene is TRBV30, the J gene TRBJ1-1, with D possibly being TRBD1 (5 bases). Germline CDR1 and CDR2: GTSNPN and SVGIG (reference sequence). Trimming removed 4 bases at V and 1 base at J, with 13 bases between. The CDR3 extends over 14 amino acids. CDR3: CAWIAGTTNTEAFF. DNA of the CDR3: TGTGCCTGGATTGCAGGGACCACGAACACTGAAGCTTTCTTT.

This clonotype was observed many times. The chain recombines TRBV7-9 with TRBJ2-5; 9 nucleotides agree with TRBD1. Trimming removed 7 bases from V and 0 bases from J; junction bases left unmatched: 6. CDR3 length: 15 amino acids. CDR1 SEHNR and CDR2 FQNEAQ come from the germline V gene (reference sequence). CDR3 loop: CASIGQGQYQETQYF. The CDR3 coding sequence is TGTGCCAGCATCGGACAGGGGCAGTACCAAGAGACCCAGTACTTC.

The gene calls are TRBV20-1 and TRBJ2-2; 12 nucleotides agree with TRBD2. The CDR3 runs to 15 residues. Looked up from germline, CDR1 is DFQATT and CDR2 is SNEGSKA (reference sequence). V trimming: 6 bases; J trimming: 5 bases; junction bases outside the gene matches: 7. The CDR3 region is CSAQLAGGQTGELFF. The CDR3 DNA reads TGCAGTGCCCAACTAGCGGGAGGTCAAACCGGGGAGCTGTTTTTT.

CDR3 sequence (DNA): TGTGCCAGCAGCCCAGGGATTGGTCTCGAGGGGTACAATGAGCAGTTCTTC. This codes for CASSPGIGLEGYNEQFF. The chain carries TRBV14 and TRBJ2-1; D is tentatively TRBD1 or TRBD2 (5 bases each). With 4 bases removed from V and 4 bases from J, the gap between germline ends came to 20 bases. This CDR3 spans 17 amino acids. The germline gives CDR1 SGHDN, CDR2 FVKESK.

This clonotype came up many times. The V and J genes are TRBV2 and TRBJ2-7; 11 positions agree with TRBD2. V lost 3 bases, J lost 4 bases, and 2 bases stayed unmatched. Germline assignment: CDR1 SNHLY and CDR2 FYNNEI. The CDR3 has 14 residues. The CDR3 nucleotides are TGTGCCAGCAGTGAGGGACTAGCGGCTTACGAGCAGTACTTC. It specifies CASSEGLAAYEQYF.

This clonotype was recorded many times. The CDR3 nucleotides are TGTGCCAGCAGTTTTACAGGGAACTATGGCTACACCTTC. It yields the protein CASSFTGNYGYTF. The rearrangement uses TRBV12-3 or TRBV12-4 and TRBJ1-2; possible D gene TRBD1, 6 bases. The CDR3 loop spans 13 amino acids. V dropped 3 bases and J dropped 2 bases, with 7 bases sitting between them.

This clonotype occurred many times. The chain uses TRBV2 and TRBJ2-5; 8 positions match TRBD2. Germline CDR1 and CDR2: SNHLY and FYNNEI. The CDR3 sequence is 15 residues long. With V trimmed by 1 base and J by 7 bases, 8 bases remained unmatched. The CDR3 reads CASSEGGGLVSTQYF. The CDR3, as DNA: TGTGCCAGCAGTGAAGGTGGGGGACTAGTGTCGACCCAGTACTTC.

The chain uses TRBV9 and TRBJ1-3; tentative D call: TRBD1 (6 bases). The germline V gene has CDR1 SGDLS and CDR2 YYNGEE. V lost 3 bases, J lost 4 bases, and 14 bases lay in between. The CDR3 totals 15 residues. The CDR3 sequence is CASSAQGTSGNTIYF. The CDR3 bases are TGTGCCAGCAGCGCACAGGGTACCTCCGGAAACACCATATATTTT. Using reference TRBV9 and TRBJ1-3 for the parts outside the CDR3, the full variable domain is DSGVTQTPKHLITATGQRVTLRCSPRSGDLSVYWYQQSLDQGLQFLIQYYNGEERAKGNILERFSAQQFPDLHSELNLSSLELGDSALYFCASSAQGTSGNTIYFGEGSWLTVV.

Many counts were recorded for this clonotype. J is TRBJ1-2 and V is TRBV2, with TRBD1 as a possible D gene (5 bases). Trimming took off 0 bases at V and 4 bases at J, with 9 bases between the two ends. Germline assignment: CDR1 SNHLY and CDR2 FYNNEI. This CDR3 has 14 residues. The DNA for the CDR3 is TGTGCCAGCAGTGAAGCCGCAGGGCCCTATGGCTACACCTTC. Amino acid sequence: CASSEAAGPYGYTF.

There are many counts of this clonotype. The chain combines TRBV19 with TRBJ1-2; D not certain. With 6 bases removed from V and 5 bases from J, the gap between germline ends came to 13 bases. This CDR3 has 13 amino acids. The germline V gene has CDR1 LNHDA and CDR2 SQIVND (reference sequence). CDR3 region: CASRLRGLYGYTF. DNA of the CDR3: TGTGCCAGTAGATTGCGAGGGCTGTATGGCTACACCTTC.

Worth noting for this clonotype: A single base separates this from a much larger clone, so it may be a read error. DNA for the CDR3: TGTGCCGGCAGCTTAGTTGGTGGGGCCGGCTCCTATAATTCACCCCTCCACTTT. This encodes CAGSLVGGAGSYNSPLHF. The chain recombines TRBV2 with TRBJ1-6; a weak D match, TRBD1 (5 bases). The CDR3 is made up of 18 amino acids. Looked up from germline, CDR1 is SNHLY and CDR2 is FYNNEI.

This clonotype was observed at least ten times. The V call is TRBV7-9, the J call TRBJ2-3; 9 bases map to TRBD1. CDR1 and CDR2 from the germline V gene are SEHNR and FQNEAQ (reference sequence). V shed 0 bases, J shed 4 bases, and the junction held 8 bases outside the gene matches. The CDR3 has 17 amino acids. CDR3 sequence (DNA): TGTGCCAGCAGCTTAGCAATGGGACAGGGACCCCCAGATACGCAGTATTTT. Translated: CASSLAMGQGPPDTQYF.

This clonotype occurred a few times. CDR3 in DNA: TGTGCCAGCAGTTACTCGTTGCGGTTTTCTGGAAACACCATATATTTT. Amino acids: CASSYSLRFSGNTIYF. J is TRBJ1-3 and V is TRBV6-2 or TRBV6-3, with D uncertain. With 0 bases removed from V and 1 base from J, the gap between germline ends came to 10 bases. In germline, CDR1 is MNHEY, CDR2 SVGEGT. The CDR3 runs to 16 residues.